The 21 T cell receptor beta chains in this list originate from one sample, sequenced in a study of CD8 T cells in ankylosing spondylitis. TCRdb used MiXCR to reprocess the 5' RACE reads, holding one entry per CDR3 protein. The sample yields 250,000 to 400,000 distinct CDR3 sequences, roughly 12% seen once. Input material: blood, either unsorted or a sorted T cell fraction (not recorded which). These receptors were taken from a female donor with ankylosing spondylitis or in good health (not recorded which).

This clonotype was seen many times. This rearrangement joins TRBV29-1 to TRBJ2-7, with 10 nucleotides matching TRBD2. Germline V gene sequence: CDR1 SQVTM, CDR2 ANQGSEA. CDR3 length equals 15 residues. V shed 1 base, J shed 2 bases, and the junction held 5 bases outside the gene matches. CDR3 DNA: TGCAGCGTTGAAGCGCGGACTAGCGGTACCTACGAGCAGTACTTC. Protein: CSVEARTSGTYEQYF.

The rearrangement links TRBV28 to TRBJ2-7, with D maybe TRBD1 (7 bases). This CDR3 contains 13 residues. Germline CDR1 is MDHEN and CDR2 is SYDVKM. V lost 9 bases and J lost 3, with 15 bases in between. CDR3 sequence: CASRRGQLYEQYF. The DNA of the CDR3 is TGTGCCAGTCGGAGGGGACAGCTCTACGAGCAGTACTTC.

This clonotype was seen repeatedly, ten times or more. The chain has TRBV10-1 and TRBJ1-1, with 7 positions matching TRBD1. The V gene end was trimmed by 6 bases and the J gene end by 8 bases; junction bases not matched to a gene: 9. Germline V CDR1 and CDR2: WNHNN, SYGVQD (reference sequence). CDR3 length: 13 residues. CDR3 bases: TGCGCCAGCAGAGCCAATCCGGGACAGGAAGCTTTCTTT. This gives the protein CASRANPGQEAFF.

The genes are TRBV5-1 and TRBJ2-7; the match to TRBD1 covers 7 bases. Looked up from germline, CDR1 is SGHRS and CDR2 is YFSETQ. V shed 3 bases, J shed 0 bases, and the junction held 9 bases outside the gene matches. The CDR3 is 16 residues long. This chain's CDR3 is CASSSSDRAFSYEQYF. The DNA for the CDR3 is TGCGCCAGCAGCTCTTCCGACAGGGCTTTCTCCTACGAGCAGTACTTC.

This clonotype was found many times. The CDR3: CASSLSGDARWNTGELFF. The CDR3 nucleotides read TGTGCCAGCAGCTTATCGGGCGACGCCCGGTGGAACACCGGGGAGCTGTTTTTT. The V gene is TRBV7-3, the J gene TRBJ2-2; D is unresolved. Germline V gene lookup returns CDR1 SGHTA and CDR2 FQGTGA. The length of the CDR3 is 18 residues. V dropped 2 bases and J dropped 1 base, with 17 bases sitting between them. Full variable domain (outside the CDR3, taken from reference TRBV7-3 and TRBJ2-2): GAGVSQTPSNKVTEKGKYVELRCDPISGHTALYWYRQSLGQGPEFLIYFQGTGAADDSGLPNDRFFAVRPEGSVSTLKIQRTERGDSAVYLCASSLSGDARWNTGELFFGEGSRLTVL.

A note on this clonotype: At one end the junction does not follow the germline gene, possibly because of a read error. CDR3 nucleotides: TGTGCCAGCTGCCAAGAGTGGGGGGGGAACTCCTACAATGAGCAGTTCTTC. As protein: CASCQEWGGNSYNEQFF. V usage is TRBV3-1 and J usage is TRBJ2-1, with 7 bases matching TRBD2. The CDR3 runs 17 residues. Looked up from germline, CDR1 is LGHDT and CDR2 is YNNKEL (reference sequence).

This clonotype was detected many times. This chain links TRBV10-3 with TRBJ2-1; D is tentatively TRBD1 or TRBD2 (5 bases each). CDR3 length equals 15 residues. Trimming stripped 7 bases from V and 3 bases from J, with 16 bases between. Germline-derived CDR1 and CDR2 are ENHRY and SYGVKD. The CDR3 region has the DNA TGTGCCATCAAGGGGACCGGAAGGATCTACAATGAGCAGTTCTTC. This translates into CAIKGTGRIYNEQFF.

The genes are TRBV20-1 and TRBJ1-5; TRBD1 matches at 11 bases. This CDR3 has 17 residues. In germline, CDR1 is DFQATT, CDR2 SNEGSKA (reference sequence). V trimming: 3 bases; J trimming: 1 base; junction bases outside the gene matches: 8. This CDR3 is CSASRDRGLSSNQPQHF. The CDR3 bases are TGCAGTGCTAGTCGGGACAGGGGGTTATCGAGCAATCAGCCCCAGCATTTT.

This clonotype was seen ten or more times. V usage is TRBV29-1 and J usage is TRBJ2-7; maybe TRBD1 (5 bases). The CDR3 has 11 amino acids. From germline, CDR1 is SQVTM and CDR2 ANQGSEA. Trimming removed 7 bases from V and 3 bases from J, with 10 bases in between. Here the CDR3 reads CSAQDSYEQYF. CDR3 nucleotide sequence: TGCAGCGCCCAAGACAGCTACGAGCAGTACTTC.

This clonotype has a count of ten or more. The genes are TRBV5-1 and TRBJ2-4; D is possibly TRBD2 (5 bases). Germline V lookup: CDR1 SGHRS, CDR2 YFSETQ. V was shortened by 2 bases and J by 8 bases, with 11 bases between the two germline ends. The CDR3 has 13 residues. The DNA for the CDR3 is TGCGCCAGCAGCTTCTTTAAGGAGGACATTCAGTACTTC. Protein sequence: CASSFFKEDIQYF.

This clonotype was seen a handful of times. The CDR3 sequence: CSARFGSSYNEQFF. For the CDR3, the DNA is TGCAGTGCTAGATTCGGGAGCTCCTACAATGAGCAGTTCTTC. V gene TRBV20-1 combines with J gene TRBJ2-1; D possibly corresponds to TRBD2 (6 bases). V gave up 2 bases and J gave up 0 bases, with 8 bases separating them. CDR1 and CDR2 (germline): DFQATT, SNEGSKA (reference sequence). This CDR3 is built from 14 residues.

This clonotype was observed a handful of times. V usage is TRBV5-1 and J usage is TRBJ2-7; 9 bases align to TRBD1. The CDR3 extends over 17 amino acids. J was trimmed by 0 bases and V by 0 bases; bases with no gene match: 7. In germline, CDR1 is SGHRS, CDR2 YFSETQ. CDR3 bases: TGCGCCAGCAGCTTGGCCTCGGACAGGGGTAGCTCCTACGAGCAGTACTTC. It codes for CASSLASDRGSSYEQYF.

This clonotype came up a few times. The chain uses TRBV25-1 and TRBJ2-3, with a tentative D call TRBD2 (5 bases). Germline V CDR1 and CDR2: MGHDK, SYGVNS. CDR3 size: 15 residues. Trimming stripped 1 base from V and 11 bases from J, with 19 bases between. The CDR3 region has the DNA TGTGCCAGCAGTGAATTCGACTTTAGACGGGGTGTGCAGTATTTT. Translation: CASSEFDFRRGVQYF.

The chain combines TRBV5-1 with TRBJ1-2; D is possibly TRBD1 (5 bases). Germline CDR1 is SGHRS and CDR2 is YFSETQ. V was cut by 4 bases and J by 2 bases, with 24 bases left in between. This CDR3 is built from 18 residues. The CDR3 protein is CASSLYGQGATTNYGYTF. In nucleotides, the CDR3 is TGCGCCAGCAGCCTTTACGGGCAGGGAGCTACAACGAACTATGGCTACACCTTC. Together with reference TRBV5-1 and TRBJ1-2, the CDR3 gives the full variable domain: KAGVTQTPRYLIKTRGQQVTLSCSPISGHRSVSWYQQTPGQGLQFLFEYFSETQRNKGNFPGRFSGRQFSNSRSEMNVSTLELGDSALYLCASSLYGQGATTNYGYTFGSGTRLTVV.

In this sample, this clonotype turned up once. Since the CDR3 does not end with the conserved phenylalanine or tryptophan, this likely comes from a read error. The chain joins TRBV5-1 to TRBJ2-1; 9 bases agree with TRBD2. The CDR3 totals 17 residues. The V segment lost 4 bases and the J segment 8 bases; nucleotides outside the gene matches: 16. From germline, CDR1 is SGHRS and CDR2 YFSETQ. The CDR3 region is CASSLGTSPRLGDEQFL. The CDR3 nucleotides read TGCGCCAGCAGCCTTGGGACTAGCCCCCGGTTGGGGGATGAGCAGTTCTTG.

In this sample, this clonotype turned up many times. The chain links TRBV20-1 to TRBJ2-7; 8 bases fit TRBD2. This CDR3 contains 12 residues. J lost 5 bases, V lost 5 bases, and 5 bases had no gene match. Germline lookup yields CDR1 DFQATT and CDR2 SNEGSKA (reference sequence). The CDR3 protein is CSAPGTRDEQYF. In DNA form, the CDR3 reads TGCAGTGCTCCCGGGACTAGGGACGAGCAGTACTTC.

This clonotype was seen at least ten times. V and J are TRBV20-1 and TRBJ2-1, with D possibly being TRBD1 or TRBD2 (5 bases each). With 6 bases removed from V and 4 bases from J, the gap between germline ends came to 19 bases. This CDR3 has 15 amino acids. Germline V lookup: CDR1 DFQATT, CDR2 SNEGSKA (reference sequence). CDR3 protein: CSAFKPGRSYNEQFF. For the CDR3, the DNA is TGCAGTGCCTTCAAACCGGGACGCTCTTACAATGAGCAGTTCTTC.

This clonotype was detected many times. The chain joins TRBV27 to TRBJ2-2; D remains ambiguous. The V end was cut by 6 bases, the J end by 4 bases, with 3 bases between. Germline-derived CDR1 and CDR2 are MNHEY and SMNVEV (reference sequence). The CDR3 is 11 amino acids. The CDR3 here is CASRFTGELFF. The CDR3 DNA reads as TGTGCCAGCAGATTCACCGGGGAGCTGTTTTTT.

Ten or more counts support this clonotype. This chain links TRBV5-1 with TRBJ2-1; 8 nucleotides line up with TRBD2. The V gene end was trimmed by 6 bases and the J gene end by 4 bases; junction bases not matched to a gene: 3. The length of the CDR3 is 13 residues. Germline loops: CDR1 SGHRS, CDR2 YFSETQ. CDR3 bases: TGCGCCAGCACGGGGGGGGCTTACAATGAGCAGTTCTTC. Translating it yields CASTGGAYNEQFF.

At least ten counts were recorded for this clonotype. This CDR3 is CSVEALDTQYF. The CDR3 bases are TGCAGCGTTGAGGCCCTGGATACGCAGTATTTT. This chain links TRBV29-1 with TRBJ2-3, with no clear D. The CDR3 extends over 11 amino acids. Germline V gene lookup returns CDR1 SQVTM and CDR2 ANQGSEA. Deletions cut 3 bases from V and 6 bases from J, with 7 bases between.

There are a few counts of this clonotype. The rearrangement uses TRBV7-9 and TRBJ1-3; 9 bases match TRBD1. The V gene's germline CDR1 is SEHNR and CDR2 FQNEAQ (reference sequence). The CDR3 consists of 17 residues. Trimming took 5 bases from V and 2 from J; bases not matched to a gene: 10. The CDR3: CASSDLGTGTTGNTIYF. The CDR3 bases are TGTGCCAGCAGCGACCTTGGGACAGGGACTACTGGAAACACCATATATTTT.